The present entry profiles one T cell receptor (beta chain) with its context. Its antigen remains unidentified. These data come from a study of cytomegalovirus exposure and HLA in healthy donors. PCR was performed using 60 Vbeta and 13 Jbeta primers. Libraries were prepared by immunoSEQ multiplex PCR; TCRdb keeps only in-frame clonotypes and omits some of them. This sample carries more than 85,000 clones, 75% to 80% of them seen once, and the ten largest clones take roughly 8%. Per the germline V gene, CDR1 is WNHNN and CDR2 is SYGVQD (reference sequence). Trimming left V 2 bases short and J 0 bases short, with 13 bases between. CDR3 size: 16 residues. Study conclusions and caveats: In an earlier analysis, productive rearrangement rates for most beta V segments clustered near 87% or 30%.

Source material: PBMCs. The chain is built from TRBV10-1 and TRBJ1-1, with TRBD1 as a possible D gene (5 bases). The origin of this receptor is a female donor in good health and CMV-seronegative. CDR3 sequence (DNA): TGCGCCAGCAGTGAGAGGGTGGGGCCCTTGAACACTGAAGCTTTCTTT. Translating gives CASSERVGPLNTEAFF.